This T cell receptor beta chain was recorded in a study of blood T cells in healthy people across ages. Then a second PCR, running about 6 to 12 cycles, was carried out with a sample-barcoded 5' primer and a J-beta primer mix. TCRdb independently ran MiXCR on the 5' RACE reads; one entry per CDR3 protein. The table has over 750,000 distinct CDR3 sequences, 25% seen once; the top ten hold more than 7.5%. The sample was also reused in another study, on T cells of mothers and their children.

Sequencing was performed on blood. This TCR was recovered from a boy aged 5-17 years in good health.

The CDR3 region is CASSQISGVYNEQFF. DNA for the CDR3: TGTGCCAGCAGCCAAATTAGCGGGGTCTACAATGAGCAGTTCTTC. The rearrangement uses TRBV11-2 and TRBJ2-1; 8 positions agree with TRBD2. This CDR3 is 15 amino acids long. After removal of 5 bases from V and 3 bases from J, the junction contained 6 bases not matched to a gene. Germline CDR1 SGHAT, CDR2 FQNNGV.